Below are 12 T cell receptor beta chains sequenced from a single sample in a study of blood T cells in healthy people across ages. A J-beta primer mix and a sample-barcoded 5' primer were used in a second PCR of about 6 to 12 cycles. One entry per CDR3 protein, called by TCRdb with MiXCR from the 5' RACE reads. The sample includes over a million distinct CDR3 sequences, roughly 59% of them seen just once. Material: blood. All receptors derive from a man between 18 and 29 years old in good health.

V and J are TRBV4-3 and TRBJ2-2; 8 bases are shared with TRBD1. Germline assignment: CDR1 LGHNA and CDR2 YSLEER. V lost 3 bases to trimming and J lost 6 bases; unmatched junction nucleotides: 3. The CDR3 is 14 residues long. The CDR3: CASSHTGGPGELFF. The DNA of the CDR3 is TGCGCCAGCAGCCATACAGGGGGACCCGGGGAGCTGTTTTTT.

The chain combines TRBV9 with TRBJ1-2; TRBD1 matches 8 bases. J was trimmed by 3 bases and V by 3 bases; bases with no gene match: 7. The CDR3 spans 15 residues. Germline loops: CDR1 SGDLS, CDR2 YYNGEE. The CDR3 sequence: CASSGRTGLDYGYTF. The CDR3 DNA follows: TGTGCCAGCAGCGGACGGACAGGGTTGGACTATGGCTACACCTTC.

The chain couples TRBV5-4 to TRBJ1-2, with D perhaps TRBD1 (6 bases). V was clipped by 4 bases and J by 6 bases, with 13 bases between them. Per germline, CDR1 SGHNT and CDR2 YYREEE (reference sequence). The CDR3 is 13 residues long. CDR3 coding DNA: TGTGCCAGCAGCGGCGAGACAGGCAATGGCTACACCTTC. Translated, it gives CASSGETGNGYTF. The full variable domain, rest sourced from reference TRBV5-4 and TRBJ1-2, is ETGVTQSPTHLIKTRGQQVTLRCSSQSGHNTVSWYQQALGQGPQFIFQYYREEENGRGNFPPRFSGLQFPNYSSELNVNALELDDSALYLCASSGETGNGYTFGSGTRLTVV.

There are a few counts of this clonotype. The chain employs TRBV18 and TRBJ2-1; tentatively, D is TRBD1 (5 bases). The V gene lost 3 bases and the J gene lost 11 bases, with 14 bases spanning the gap. Germline CDR1 and CDR2: KGHSH and LQKENI. CDR3 length equals 13 residues. CDR3: CASSPTQDTQQFF. The CDR3, as DNA: TGTGCCAGCTCACCCACTCAGGACACTCAGCAGTTCTTC.

A few counts support this clonotype. The chain employs TRBV12-3 or TRBV12-4 and TRBJ2-1; D might be TRBD1 (5 bases). CDR3 size: 15 residues. V was cut by 5 bases and J by 8 bases, with 19 bases left in between. CDR3 amino acids: CASSPGNVNGYEQFF. CDR3 DNA: TGTGCCAGCAGTCCAGGGAACGTCAATGGTTATGAGCAGTTCTTC.

The chain joins TRBV27 to TRBJ2-1; D unresolved. The germline CDR1 and CDR2 sequences are MNHEY and SMNVEV (reference sequence). The CDR3 loop spans 15 amino acids. The V gene lost 1 base and the J gene lost 5 bases, with 12 bases spanning the gap. CDR3 nucleotide sequence: TGTGCCAGCAGTTTATTGGGCAGACAAGACAATGAGCAGTTCTTC. Translating it yields CASSLLGRQDNEQFF.

The V call is TRBV28, the J call TRBJ2-5, with D maybe TRBD2 (6 bases). Germline assignment: CDR1 MDHEN and CDR2 SYDVKM. This CDR3 contains 14 residues. The germline V and J ends were trimmed by 3 bases and 5 bases, with 13 bases remaining between them. Written as DNA, the CDR3 is TGTGCCAGCAGTTTTTACGACAGCGGGGAGACCCAGTACTTC. As protein: CASSFYDSGETQYF.

This clonotype was found a few times. This rearrangement joins TRBV7-9 to TRBJ1-2; 9 positions agree with TRBD1. The ends lost 5 bases at V and 4 bases at J; junction bases unmatched: 8. Germline-derived CDR1 and CDR2 are SEHNR and FQNEAQ (reference sequence). This CDR3 is 15 amino acids long. The CDR3 coding sequence is TGTGCCAGCAGCACTAGCGACAGGGGGATCTATGGCTACACCTTC. Protein sequence: CASSTSDRGIYGYTF. The full variable domain, with the rest looked up from reference TRBV7-9 and TRBJ1-2, is DTGVSQNPRHKITKRGQNVTFRCDPISEHNRLYWYRQTLGQGPEFLTYFQNEAQLEKSRLLSDRFSAERPKGSFSTLEIQRTEQGDSAMYLCASSTSDRGIYGYTFGSGTRLTVV.

The chain links TRBV27 to TRBJ2-2, with D perhaps matching TRBD1 or TRBD2 (5 bases each). Trimming pared 5 bases from V and 8 bases from J, leaving 24 bases between. The CDR3 extends over 17 amino acids. Looked up from germline, CDR1 is MNHEY and CDR2 is SMNVEV (reference sequence). This chain's CDR3 is CASSTISSGTAFGELFF. The CDR3 DNA is TGTGCCAGCAGTACAATATCATCAGGGACGGCCTTTGGGGAGCTGTTTTTT.

This chain links TRBV4-1 with TRBJ2-1, with D tentatively TRBD2 (5 bases). The germline gives CDR1 MGHRA, CDR2 YSYEKL. V was clipped by 3 bases and J by 5 bases, with 14 bases between them. The CDR3 is 15 residues long. CDR3 in DNA: TGCGCCAGCAGCCATACCCAAGGAGGAGACAATGAGCAGTTCTTC. Translating gives CASSHTQGGDNEQFF.

V is TRBV12-3 or TRBV12-4 and J is TRBJ1-2; maybe TRBD1 (5 bases). The CDR3 totals 15 residues. The V and J ends lost 4 bases and 4 bases respectively, with 16 bases between them. The CDR3 region has the DNA TGTGCCAGCAGTTCCACGGAGGGGCCTTTCTATGGCTACACCTTC. This translates into CASSSTEGPFYGYTF.

The V call is TRBV21-1, the J call TRBJ2-4. TRBV21-1 is designated a pseudogene. The CDR3 loop spans 14 amino acids. The CDR3, as DNA: TGTGCCAGCAGCAAAGGGGCAAACAGTACAGAGCAGTACTTC. Translation: CASSKGANSTEQYF.